The 14 T cell receptor beta chains below all came from one sample that was sequenced in a study of metastatic and nonmetastatic thyroid tumors. With MiXCR, TCRdb called clones anew from the PCR reads. This table holds 25,000 or so clones, 15% found once. None of the patients had undergone any treatment ahead of thyroid surgery. The specimen was blood. The source of these receptors is a male donor with papillary thyroid cancer or a benign thyroid nodule (not recorded which). Some clones in this sample may be carry-over from other donors' samples.

As to this clone: A read error may account for a junction end that differs from germline. The chain links TRBV28 to TRBJ2-2; the D gene is possibly TRBD2 (5 bases). This CDR3 is 15 amino acids long. Germline CDR1 reads MDHEN; CDR2 reads SYDVKM. The CDR3 loop reads CASSFRWAYTGELLF. In nucleotides, the CDR3 is TGTGCCAGCAGTTTTCGGTGGGCATACACCGGGGAGCTGCTTTTT.

The CDR3 loop is CAWSTNNEQFF. CDR3 DNA sequence: TGTGCCTGGAGTACCAACAATGAGCAGTTCTTC. The chain is built from TRBV30 and TRBJ2-1; no clear D gene. Germline V gene data show CDR1 as GTSNPN and CDR2 as SVGIG (reference sequence). Trimming left V 2 bases short and J 5 bases short, with 4 bases between. The CDR3 runs 11 residues.

This clone was observed at least ten times. This sequence joins TRBV3-1 and TRBJ1-5; possible D gene TRBD1, 5 bases. Germline CDR1 and CDR2: LGHDT and YNNKEL (reference sequence). The V gene lost 1 base and the J gene lost 6 bases, with 10 bases spanning the gap. The CDR3 extends over 14 amino acids. In DNA form, the CDR3 reads TGTGCCAGCAGCCAAGTGGGGGAAGGTCAGCCCCAGCATTTT. It translates to CASSQVGEGQPQHF.

The table lists this clone with many counts. This chain joins TRBV10-1 and TRBJ2-1, with D possibly TRBD2 on 6 matching bases. From germline, CDR1 is WNHNN and CDR2 SYGVQD (reference sequence). The V end was cut by 5 bases, the J end by 4 bases, with 9 bases between. The CDR3 sequence is 13 residues long. The CDR3, as DNA: TGCGCCAGCAGTCGGGACTGGTACAATGAGCAGTTCTTC. Its translation is CASSRDWYNEQFF.

At least ten counts were recorded for this clone. The rearrangement joins TRBV12-3 or TRBV12-4 to TRBJ2-5; either TRBD1 or TRBD2 may fit D (7 bases each). Deletions cut 4 bases from V and 6 bases from J, with 15 bases between. The CDR3 has 14 residues. In DNA form, the CDR3 reads TGTGCCAGCAGTTCCCCCAGGGGGGGGAAGACCCAGTACTTC. Translating it yields CASSSPRGGKTQYF.

This clone was counted at least ten times. The genes are TRBV6-1 and TRBJ2-3, with D possibly TRBD1 on 5 matching bases. There are 15 residues in the CDR3. In germline, CDR1 is MNHNS, CDR2 SASEGT. With 5 bases removed from V and 0 bases from J, the gap between germline ends came to 12 bases. CDR3 in DNA: TGTGCCAGCAGTCCGACAGTTACTAGCACAGATACGCAGTATTTT. Protein: CASSPTVTSTDTQYF.

The chain has TRBV30 and TRBJ2-6; D is uncertain. The length of the CDR3 is 11 residues. The ends were cut back, 5 bases at V and 1 base at J, with 0 bases in the middle. Per the germline V gene, CDR1 is GTSNPN and CDR2 is SVGIG (reference sequence). In DNA, the CDR3 is TGTGCCTGGTCTGGGGCCAACGTCCTGACTTTC. As protein: CAWSGANVLTF.

This clone came up a few times. V is TRBV6-2 or TRBV6-3 and J is TRBJ2-3; TRBD2 aligns across 10 bases. The trim removed 5 bases at V and 7 bases at J, leaving 15 bases unmatched. The CDR3 covers 17 residues. Germline lookup yields CDR1 MNHEY and CDR2 SVGEGT. The CDR3 DNA follows: TGTGCCAGCAGTCCAGTAGTAGCGGGGGGTCCCGCATATACGCAGTATTTT. Translating gives CASSPVVAGGPAYTQYF.

The CDR3 DNA reads as TGTGCCAGCAGCTTAGTGTGGGACAGGGCGGGCCAAGAGACCCAGTACTTC. This translates into CASSLVWDRAGQETQYF. This chain links TRBV7-9 with TRBJ2-5; 9 bases map to TRBD1. The CDR3 runs to 17 residues. Germline CDR1 SEHNR, CDR2 FQNEAQ (reference sequence). V dropped 1 base and J dropped 1; count of bases not matched to a gene: 7.

The table lists this clone with many counts. Other DNA sequences of this sample code for an identical CDR3. This chain uses TRBV12-5 with TRBJ2-7, with TRBD2 identical over 8 bases. The germline V gene has CDR1 LGHNT and CDR2 FRNRAP. The CDR3 sequence is 18 residues long. After removal of 3 bases from V and 1 base from J, the junction contained 14 bases not matched to a gene. CDR3 nucleotides: TGTGCTAGTGGTTTCCCCTCCGAGGCGGGGGGCCCTTCCTACGAGCAGTACTTC. Translated: CASGFPSEAGGPSYEQYF.

This clone was seen many times. The gene calls are TRBV30 and TRBJ1-1; D unresolved. V lost 2 bases and J lost 4, with 11 bases in between. This CDR3 region has 13 residues. From germline, CDR1 is GTSNPN and CDR2 SVGIG (reference sequence). The CDR3 DNA reads as TGTGCCTGGAGTAAGGCACTTGGCACTGAAGCTTTCTTT. Translation: CAWSKALGTEAFF. Full variable domain (outside the CDR3, taken from reference TRBV30 and TRBJ1-1): SQTIHQWPATLVQPVGSPLSLECTVEGTSNPNLYWYRQAAGRGLQLLFYSVGIGQISSEVPQNLSASRPQDRQFILSSKKLLLSDSGFYLCAWSKALGTEAFFGQGTRLTVV.

The table lists this clone with many counts. The chain carries TRBV10-3 and TRBJ2-2, with a weak D call TRBD1 (6 bases). The CDR3 length is 15 residues. Trimming removed 8 bases at V and 1 base at J, with 14 bases between. In germline, CDR1 is ENHRY, CDR2 SYGVKD. The CDR3 here is CAIPESQGNTGELFF. CDR3 in DNA: TGTGCCATCCCCGAGTCACAGGGGAACACCGGGGAGCTGTTTTTT.

Many counts were recorded for this clone. This chain connects TRBV12-3 or TRBV12-4 to TRBJ2-7, with D perhaps TRBD2 (5 bases). The V and J ends lost 3 bases and 2 bases respectively, with 8 bases between them. The CDR3 loop spans 13 amino acids. CDR3 loop: CASSLKRTYEQYF. In nucleotides, the CDR3 is TGTGCCAGCAGTTTGAAGCGGACCTACGAGCAGTACTTC.

A few counts support this clone. The rearrangement uses TRBV20-1 and TRBJ2-1, with TRBD2 as a possible D gene (6 bases). The CDR3 sequence is 14 residues long. Trimming took 3 bases from V and 9 from J, leaving 18 bases between them. Germline loops: CDR1 DFQATT, CDR2 SNEGSKA (reference sequence). Here the CDR3 reads CSASRAGTGCEQFF. The DNA of the CDR3 is TGCAGTGCTAGTCGGGCTGGGACTGGGTGTGAGCAGTTCTTC.